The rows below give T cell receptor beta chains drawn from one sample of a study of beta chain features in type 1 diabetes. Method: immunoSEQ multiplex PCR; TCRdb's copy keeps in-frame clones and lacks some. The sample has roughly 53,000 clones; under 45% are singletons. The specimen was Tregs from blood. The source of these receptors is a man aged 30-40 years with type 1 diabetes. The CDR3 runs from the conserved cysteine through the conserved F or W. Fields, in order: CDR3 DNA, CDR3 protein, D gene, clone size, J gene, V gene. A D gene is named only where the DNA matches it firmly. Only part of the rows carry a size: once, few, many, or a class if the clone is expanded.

DNA: TGTGCCATCAGTGAGACAGACCTAGCCAAAAACATTCAGTACTTC; CDR3: CAISETDLAKNIQYF; D: .; size: .; J: TRBJ2-4; V: TRBV10-3
DNA: TGTGCCAGCAGTAATAGACAGGGTCGAGAGACCCAGTACTTC; CDR3: CASSNRQGRETQYF; D: TRBD1; size: .; J: TRBJ2-5; V: TRBV7-2
DNA: TGTGCCAGCAGCTTAGACGGAGGGCCGTATGAGCAGTTCTTC; CDR3: CASSLDGGPYEQFF; D: .; size: .; J: TRBJ2-1; V: TRBV7-2
DNA: TGTGCCAGCTCACCCAAGCGGGAGGGCACCTACGAGCAGTACTTC; CDR3: CASSPKREGTYEQYF; D: TRBD2; size: few; J: TRBJ2-7; V: TRBV18
DNA: TGTGCCAGCAGCCCTAGCGGGAGACGGGCAGATACGCAGTATTTT; CDR3: CASSPSGRRADTQYF; D: TRBD2; size: .; J: TRBJ2-3; V: TRBV27
DNA: TGTGCCAGCAGCTTAGGACTAGCGGGGGGGACTCGAGAGACCCAGTACTTC; CDR3: CASSLGLAGGTRETQYF; D: TRBD2; size: few; J: TRBJ2-5; V: TRBV7-3
DNA: TGCGCCAGCAGTCACTCCATAGCGACGGGGGGCAACTATGGCTACACCTTC; CDR3: CASSHSIATGGNYGYTF; D: .; size: .; J: TRBJ1-2; V: TRBV23-1
DNA: TGTGCCACCAGCAGAGCACGGGGACTAGCGGGACTGAGAGGATACAATGAGCAGTTCTTC; CDR3: CATSRARGLAGLRGYNEQFF; D: TRBD2; size: .; J: TRBJ2-1; V: TRBV15
DNA: TGTGCCAGCAGCTTAGTCGCCGGGACCTACGAGCAGTACTTC; CDR3: CASSLVAGTYEQYF; D: .; size: once; J: TRBJ2-7; V: TRBV7-2
DNA: TGTGCCAGCAGTGTCCAGTCCGATCAGCCCCAGCATTTT; CDR3: CASSVQSDQPQHF; D: .; size: .; J: TRBJ1-5; V: TRBV6-1
DNA: TGTGCCAGCCTGGGCGCCTCCTACAATGAGCAGTTCTTC; CDR3: CASLGASYNEQFF; D: .; size: .; J: TRBJ2-1; V: TRBV6-5
DNA: TGTGCCAGCAGCTGGGCCGGGACTAGCGGTAACAATGAGCAGTTCTTC; CDR3: CASSWAGTSGNNEQFF; D: TRBD2; size: many; J: TRBJ2-1; V: TRBV7-3
DNA: TGTGCCAGCAGTGAATATTCTAGCGGGAGTTTCACCGGGGAGCTGTTTTTT; CDR3: CASSEYSSGSFTGELFF; D: TRBD2; size: few; J: TRBJ2-2; V: TRBV25-1
DNA: TGTGCCAGCAGCCCGCTAGCGGGAGCTCGGGATGAGCAGTTCTTC; CDR3: CASSPLAGARDEQFF; D: TRBD2; size: .; J: TRBJ2-1; V: TRBV14
DNA: TGCAGCGTCCCTAGGCGGGAAGACAATGAGCAGTTCTTC; CDR3: CSVPRREDNEQFF; D: .; size: few; J: TRBJ2-1; V: TRBV29-1
DNA: TGTGCCTGGGCCCCGCCTACTAGTTACAATGAGCAGTTCTTC; CDR3: CAWAPPTSYNEQFF; D: .; size: .; J: TRBJ2-1; V: TRBV30
DNA: TGTGCCAGCAGTAACAGGGTGAATCAGCCCCAGCATTTT; CDR3: CASSNRVNQPQHF; D: .; size: .; J: TRBJ1-5; V: TRBV28
DNA: TGTGCCAGCAGCTCAACATCGAGGGATCAGCCCCAGCATTTT; CDR3: CASSSTSRDQPQHF; D: .; size: .; J: TRBJ1-5; V: TRBV7-6
DNA: TGTGCCTGGAGAACACTAGCGGGAGGCGGCACCGGGGAGCTGTTTTTT; CDR3: CAWRTLAGGGTGELFF; D: TRBD2; size: .; J: TRBJ2-2; V: TRBV30
DNA: TGTGCCAGCAGCACGACTAGCGGGAGAACAGATACGCAGTATTTT; CDR3: CASSTTSGRTDTQYF; D: TRBD2; size: .; J: TRBJ2-3; V: TRBV11-3
DNA: TGTGCCAGCTCACCACCGGGAGGGCTCGGGGAAAAACTGTTTTTT; CDR3: CASSPPGGLGEKLFF; D: .; size: .; J: TRBJ1-4; V: TRBV18
DNA: TGTGCCAGCAGCTCCCGGGGGGCCAACACTGAAGCTTTCTTT; CDR3: CASSSRGANTEAFF; D: .; size: few; J: TRBJ1-1; V: TRBV4-2
DNA: TGTGCCAGCAGCTTTCGGGGGGCGAACACCGGGGAGCTGTTTTTT; CDR3: CASSFRGANTGELFF; D: TRBD2; size: .; J: TRBJ2-2; V: TRBV7-9
DNA: TGCGCCAGCAGCTTGCGCAGCCAGGGGGCGTCGGAGCAGTACTTC; CDR3: CASSLRSQGASEQYF; D: TRBD1; size: .; J: TRBJ2-7; V: TRBV5-1
DNA: TGCGCCAGCAGCTCCCTCCGGGGAAGCACAGATACGCAGTATTTT; CDR3: CASSSLRGSTDTQYF; D: .; size: .; J: TRBJ2-3; V: TRBV5-1